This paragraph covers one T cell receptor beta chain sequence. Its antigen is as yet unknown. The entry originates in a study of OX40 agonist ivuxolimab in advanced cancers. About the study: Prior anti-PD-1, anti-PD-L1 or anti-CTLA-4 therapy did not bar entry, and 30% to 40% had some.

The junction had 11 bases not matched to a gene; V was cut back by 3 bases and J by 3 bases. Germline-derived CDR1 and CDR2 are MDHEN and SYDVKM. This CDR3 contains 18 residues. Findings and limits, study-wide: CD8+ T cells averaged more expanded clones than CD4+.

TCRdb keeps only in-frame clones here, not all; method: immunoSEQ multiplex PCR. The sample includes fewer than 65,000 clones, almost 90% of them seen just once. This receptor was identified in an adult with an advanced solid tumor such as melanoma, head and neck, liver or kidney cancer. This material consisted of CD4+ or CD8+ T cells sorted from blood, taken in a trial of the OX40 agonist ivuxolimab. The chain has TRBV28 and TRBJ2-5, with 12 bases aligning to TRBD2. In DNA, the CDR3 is TGTGCCAGCAGTTTCGCCGGCCTAGCGGGGGGGTCGGAAGAGACCCAGTACTTC. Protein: CASSFAGLAGGSEETQYF.